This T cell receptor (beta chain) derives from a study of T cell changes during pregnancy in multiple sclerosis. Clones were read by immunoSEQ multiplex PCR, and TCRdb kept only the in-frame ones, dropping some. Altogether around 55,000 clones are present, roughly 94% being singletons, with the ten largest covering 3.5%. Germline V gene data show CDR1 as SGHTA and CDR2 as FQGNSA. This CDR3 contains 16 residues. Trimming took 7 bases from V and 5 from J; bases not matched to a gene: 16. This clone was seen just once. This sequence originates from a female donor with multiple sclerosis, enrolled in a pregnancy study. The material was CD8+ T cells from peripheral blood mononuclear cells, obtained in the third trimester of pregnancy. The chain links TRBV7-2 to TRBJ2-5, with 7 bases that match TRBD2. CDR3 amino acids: CASTTDGSGPWETQYF. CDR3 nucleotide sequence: TGTGCCAGCACCACCGACGGTAGCGGGCCTTGGGAGACCCAGTACTTC.